This T cell receptor beta chain was recovered during a study of CD8+ T cells in alopecia areata. Background on the study: Tofacitinib treatment spanned 6 to 18 months, with 6 months off drug afterward. Overall study findings and caveats: Clonality was higher in lesional than normal scalp, especially in alopecia totalis/universalis. Links between baseline CD8+ expansion and response need larger treated cohorts.

The CDR3 sequence is 11 residues long. CDR1 and CDR2 from the germline V gene are SGDLS and YYNGEE. V gave up 4 bases and J gave up 9 bases, with 8 bases separating them. Note on this clone: Antigen unknown.

Following extraction, RNA underwent reverse transcription to cDNA, which served as the sequencing template. The assay was immunoSEQ multiplex PCR, and TCRdb's table has in-frame clones only and misses some. This repertoire shows 200,000 or so clones, roughly two fifths found once; its top ten account for roughly 2.6%. The sample's treatment: oral pan-JAK inhibitor, 5-10 mg twice daily. Individuals with alopecia areata gave both lesional scalp punch biopsies and peripheral blood for collection. The sequence was obtained from a human donor with alopecia areata. The J gene is TRBJ2-1, the V gene TRBV9; D call uncertain. The specimen was CD4+ T cells sorted from blood, collected between weeks 36 and 40, from a patient treated with tofacitinib. CDR3 sequence: CASSKLSEQFF. DNA of the CDR3: TGTGCCAGCAGCAAGTTAAGTGAGCAGTTCTTC. Combining the CDR3 with reference TRBV9 and TRBJ2-1 gives the whole variable domain DSGVTQTPKHLITATGQRVTLRCSPRSGDLSVYWYQQSLDQGLQFLIQYYNGEERAKGNILERFSAQQFPDLHSELNLSSLELGDSALYFCASSKLSEQFFGPGTRLTVL.